The count of the clone carrying this TCR beta chain is one. What it binds is not known. This entry is derived from a study of chemoradiotherapy in HPV16-positive cancers. In the study overall: Candidate HPV-specific clones and shared TCR motifs came from a couple of HPV16-positive patients. General study results and limits: Better recurrence-free survival went with HPV-responsive T-cell expansion in HPV16-positive patients.

Assay: immunoSEQ multiplex PCR; the TCRdb copy retains only in-frame clones and omits some. The repertoire holds just over 15,000 clones, with around four fifths as singletons. Between the trimmed V and J ends, which lost 2 bases and 6 bases, there was a span of 11 bases. Germline V gene lookup returns CDR1 MNHNS and CDR2 SASEGT. The CDR3 is made up of 13 amino acids. Sample acquisition took place from a patient who underwent chemoradiotherapy. This receptor was taken from a human donor with HPV-associated anogenital cancer. The genes are TRBV6-1 and TRBJ2-7, with a weak D call TRBD1 (5 bases). The CDR3 region has the DNA TGTGCCAGCAGTGAACTAGGGGCTAGCGAGCAGTACTTC. Protein: CASSELGASEQYF.